This T cell receptor beta chain stems from a study of CD8+ T cells in alopecia areata. Study results and limitations: Alopecia totalis/universalis scalp especially showed more expanded CD8+ clones than normal scalp. Normal skin's resident alphabeta T cells are sequenced alongside lesional scalp T cells.

Reverse transcription of extracted RNA yielded cDNA, which provided the sequencing template. Profiled with immunoSEQ multiplex PCR; TCRdb holds only in-frame clones, not every one. The table has some 180,000 clones, 53% seen once. On this clone itself: What it recognizes is unknown.

The CDR3 has 13 residues. V dropped 0 bases and J dropped 3 bases, with 5 bases sitting between them. Germline-derived CDR1 and CDR2 are MNHEY and SVGAGI. Stated treatment: oral pan-JAK inhibitor, 5-10 mg twice daily. Collected material from alopecia areata patients comprised lesional scalp punch biopsies and peripheral blood. This chain uses TRBV6-5 with TRBJ1-1; no clear D. The clonotype was recovered from a human donor with alopecia areata. The specimen was CD8+ T cells sorted from blood, collected at week 24, from a patient treated with tofacitinib. The CDR3 DNA sequence: TGTGCCAGCAGTTACTCTTCCTACACTGAAGCTTTCTTT. Protein product: CASSYSSYTEAFF.